The next 9 T cell receptor beta chains were all read from a single sample in a study of shared clonotypes between healthy human individuals. Assay: immunoSEQ multiplex PCR; the TCRdb copy retains only in-frame clones and omits some. The table shows hundreds of thousands of clones, with 72% occurring only once. The sample consisted of memory CD4+ T cells sorted from blood. Regarding subset: CD45RA-negative fraction. The receptor source for this set is a woman aged 30 to 39 in good health.

V is TRBV27 and J is TRBJ2-4; 10 positions match TRBD1. Per the germline V gene, CDR1 is MNHEY and CDR2 is SMNVEV (reference sequence). The V gene end was trimmed by 8 bases and the J gene end by 3 bases; junction bases not matched to a gene: 10. The CDR3 loop spans 16 amino acids. The CDR3 DNA reads TGTGCCAGCTCCCAGGACAGGGGGGTTGTCAAAAACATTCAGTACTTC. It yields the protein CASSQDRGVVKNIQYF.

This clone has a count of ten or more. The rearrangement links TRBV30 to TRBJ1-2; D unclear. The CDR3 spans 15 residues. Per germline, CDR1 GTSNPN and CDR2 SVGIG (reference sequence). Trimming stripped 0 bases from V and 4 bases from J, with 15 bases between. DNA of the CDR3: TGTGCCTGGAGTGTACCTGGGCAGCTACGCTATGGCTACACCTTC. Translating it yields CAWSVPGQLRYGYTF.

V is TRBV5-1 and J is TRBJ2-2; D possibly corresponds to TRBD2 (5 bases). The ends were cut back, 0 bases at V and 6 bases at J, with 15 bases in the middle. The CDR3 spans 16 residues. Per the germline V gene, CDR1 is SGHRS and CDR2 is YFSETQ. CDR3 in DNA: TGCGCCAGCAGCTTGGCCAATACTAGTCCTCCCGGGGAGCTGTTTTTT. Amino acid sequence: CASSLANTSPPGELFF.

This clone showed up just a few times. This chain connects TRBV5-4 to TRBJ2-5; TRBD2 is a possible D gene (6 bases). Germline CDR1 SGHNT, CDR2 YYREEE (reference sequence). V gave up 1 base and J gave up 5 bases, with 12 bases separating them. The CDR3 has 14 amino acids. Here the CDR3 reads CASSLRLDGETQYF. The CDR3 nucleotides read TGTGCCAGCAGCTTGAGACTAGACGGGGAGACCCAGTACTTC.

The chain has TRBV13 and TRBJ2-7, with 12 bases matching TRBD1. Germline V gene sequence: CDR1 PRHDT, CDR2 FYEKMQ (reference sequence). There are 14 residues in the CDR3. V lost 5 bases, J lost 9 bases, and 8 bases stayed unmatched. As DNA, the CDR3 is TGTGCCAGCAGCCCGGAGGGACAGGGGGCAACGCAGTACTTC. Amino acid sequence: CASSPEGQGATQYF.

This clone turned up a few times. This sequence joins TRBV5-1 and TRBJ2-5; D assignment may be TRBD1 or TRBD2 (5 bases each). Germline CDR1 reads SGHRS; CDR2 reads YFSETQ. The V end lost 0 bases, the J end lost 4 bases, and 13 bases lay between the germline ends. The CDR3 consists of 15 residues. DNA of the CDR3: TGCGCCAGCAGCTTGGTGGGGACGGGCGGAGAGACCCAGTACTTC. Translation: CASSLVGTGGETQYF.

Many counts were recorded for this clone. Other DNA sequences in this specimen translate into the identical CDR3. The chain uses TRBV18 and TRBJ2-5; D ambiguous. Trimming stripped 3 bases from V and 0 bases from J, with 2 bases between. The CDR3 is 12 amino acids. Germline V lookup: CDR1 KGHSH, CDR2 LQKENI. This CDR3 reads CASSPNQETQYF. CDR3 DNA: TGTGCCAGCTCACCTAACCAAGAGACCCAGTACTTC.

The chain has TRBV4-2 and TRBJ2-3; TRBD2 agrees at 9 bases. The ends lost 2 bases at V and 4 bases at J; junction bases unmatched: 10. CDR3 length equals 17 residues. Germline V gene sequence: CDR1 LGHNA, CDR2 YNFKEQ. CDR3 DNA sequence: TGTGCCAGCAGCCAACGAGAGCAAGCGGGAGGACCAGATACGCAGTATTTT. It translates to CASSQREQAGGPDTQYF.

This clone turned up a few times. The rearrangement uses TRBV4-1 and TRBJ2-7; D is possibly TRBD1 or TRBD2 (6 bases each). This CDR3 is 16 amino acids long. Trimming shortened V by 4 bases and J by 3 bases, and 19 bases separated the two germline ends. Germline lookup yields CDR1 MGHRA and CDR2 YSYEKL. DNA of the CDR3: TGCGCCAGCAGCCGAGGGGGGAAGGACCGATACTACGAGCAGTACTTC. This codes for CASSRGGKDRYYEQYF.